The source of this T cell receptor (beta chain) is a study of cytomegalovirus exposure and HLA in healthy donors. Study-wide points: The tendency of first-cohort TCR clusters to co-occur in the 120 or so validation repertoires was identified by a subsequent analysis. The classifier was said to identify cytomegalovirus status with high specificity and sensitivity. TCR sequences were mostly rare, though some public TCRs occurred in many donors. There were a few CMV-associated chains whose specificity for CMV antigens was confirmed in vitro.

To note about this clone: Its antigen is not identified.

Some clones are missing from TCRdb's copy, which holds only in-frame ones; the method was immunoSEQ multiplex PCR. Here the sample spans about 73,000 clones, 85% to 95% being singletons. The germline V gene has CDR1 SGHVS and CDR2 FQNEAQ. The V and J ends lost 9 bases and 6 bases respectively, with 24 bases between them. This CDR3 spans 16 amino acids. The material sequenced was PBMCs. The TCR comes from a man between 18 and 35 years old in good health and CMV-seronegative. This chain joins TRBV7-8 and TRBJ1-5, with D maybe TRBD1 (5 bases). CDR3 in DNA: TGTGCCAGAGGGGATGCCGGGACTGTGTATCTTCAGCCCCAGCATTTT. Amino acid sequence: CARGDAGTVYLQPQHF. Full variable domain (remainder filled in from reference TRBV7-8 and TRBJ1-5): GAGVSQSPRYKVAKRGQDVALRCDPISGHVSLFWYQQALGQGPEFLTYFQNEAQLDKSGLPSDRFFAERPEGSVSTLKIQRTQQEDSAVYLCARGDAGTVYLQPQHFGDGTRLSIL.